The clone carrying this T cell receptor beta chain was counted ten times or more. The data derive from a study of HIV-infected patients and healthy controls. Germline CDR1 MGHRA, CDR2 YSYEKL. V was cut by 1 base and J by 4 bases, with 11 bases left in between. CDR3 length equals 14 residues. Follow-up blood was drawn about 14 weeks, roughly three months, after antiretroviral therapy began. All unsorted peripheral T cells were captured because whole blood was used without fractionation. Alpha and beta constant-region primers primed reverse transcription of 400 to 650 ng RNA. Using multiplexing indices, alpha and beta chain libraries were generated apart by chain-specific third strand synthesis. MiXCR was run by TCRdb on the 5' RACE reads, yielding one entry per CDR3 protein. Here the sample spans about 15,000 distinct CDR3 sequences, roughly 12% being singletons.

The source material was blood, sampled during antiretroviral therapy. This receptor was identified in an adult with HIV infection. The donor label of this sample is uncertain. The gene calls are TRBV4-1 and TRBJ2-7, with D perhaps matching TRBD1 (6 bases). CDR3 in amino acids: CASSQAIGGYEQYF. CDR3 in DNA: TGCGCCAGCAGCCAAGCCATAGGGGGATACGAGCAGTACTTC.